Here is one TCR beta chain with its context. What it binds is not known. This sample stems from a study of T cells after yellow fever vaccination. Study-wide findings and caveats: Once the booster was given, most primary-vaccination clones reappeared, at around 96% for CD4 and over 85% for CD8. Peaking faster, on day 5 versus 15, the secondary response was nonetheless weaker. Among all clonotypes, a small share was observed in both CD4 and CD8 compartments.

The study made its TCR cDNA through 5'RACE template switching. That step introduced a universal primer site along with UMIs. TCRdb re-called the 5' RACE reads through MiXCR, storing one row per CDR3 protein. Of fewer than 450,000 distinct CDR3 sequences listed, 11% are singletons. Trimming took 2 bases from V and 3 from J, leaving 12 bases between them. Per the germline V gene, CDR1 is KGHDR and CDR2 is SFDVKD. The CDR3 is made up of 16 amino acids. This receptor was identified in a man younger than 30 who received the YFV17D yellow fever vaccine. Sequencing was performed on PBMCs, taken on the day of the first yellow fever vaccination. The genes are TRBV24-1 and TRBJ2-2, with TRBD2 as a possible D gene (5 bases). As DNA, the CDR3 is TGTGCCACCAGTGATTCCACTAGTTATGACACCGGGGAGCTGTTTTTT. Its translation: CATSDSTSYDTGELFF.